The 3 T cell receptor beta chains listed next were all sequenced from one sample in a study of blood T cells in healthy people across ages. Sample-barcoded 5' priming and a J-beta primer mix drove a second PCR of roughly 6 to 12 cycles. TCRdb fed the 5' RACE reads into MiXCR, producing one record per CDR3 protein. Of hundreds of thousands of distinct CDR3 sequences in the sample, around 25% were seen once. These data were also filed under a second study, of T cells of mothers and their children.

The sequenced sample was blood. These receptors were collected from a boy aged 10-17 years in good health.

This chain joins TRBV9 and TRBJ1-2; 10 bases map to TRBD1. Germline V lookup: CDR1 SGDLS, CDR2 YYNGEE. This CDR3 comprises 16 residues. The ends lost 1 base at V and 5 bases at J; junction bases unmatched: 8. The DNA of the CDR3 is TGTGCCAGCAGCGTAAGGCTGGACAGGGGGGATTATGGCTACACCTTC. Residues: CASSVRLDRGDYGYTF.

The gene calls are TRBV24-1 and TRBJ2-6; D remains unclear. V was clipped by 1 base and J by 2 bases, with 8 bases between them. The germline gives CDR1 KGHDR, CDR2 SFDVKD. The CDR3 covers 16 residues. CDR3 DNA: TGTGCCACCAGTGATTTTTCCGGGCCTGGGGCCAACGTCCTGACTTTC. It codes for CATSDFSGPGANVLTF.

This clonotype has only a few counts. This chain joins TRBV29-1 and TRBJ2-1, with 7 nucleotides matching TRBD1. V shed 5 bases, J shed 0 bases, and the junction held 7 bases outside the gene matches. Germline V lookup: CDR1 SQVTM, CDR2 ANQGSEA. This CDR3 region has 15 residues. This chain's CDR3 is CSVNPGGSSYNEQFF. The CDR3 DNA is TGCAGCGTTAACCCAGGGGGAAGCTCCTACAATGAGCAGTTCTTC.